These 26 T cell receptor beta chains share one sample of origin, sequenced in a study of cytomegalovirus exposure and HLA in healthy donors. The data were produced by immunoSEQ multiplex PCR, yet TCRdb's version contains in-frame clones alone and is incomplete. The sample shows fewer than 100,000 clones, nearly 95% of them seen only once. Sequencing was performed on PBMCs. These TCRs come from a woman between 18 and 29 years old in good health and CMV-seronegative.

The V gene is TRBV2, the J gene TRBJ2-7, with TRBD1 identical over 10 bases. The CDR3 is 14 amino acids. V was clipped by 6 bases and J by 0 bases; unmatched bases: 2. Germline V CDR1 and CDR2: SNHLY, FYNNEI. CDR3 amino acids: CASRDRGTSYEQYF. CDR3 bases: TGTGCCAGCAGGGACAGGGGGACCTCCTACGAGCAGTACTTC.

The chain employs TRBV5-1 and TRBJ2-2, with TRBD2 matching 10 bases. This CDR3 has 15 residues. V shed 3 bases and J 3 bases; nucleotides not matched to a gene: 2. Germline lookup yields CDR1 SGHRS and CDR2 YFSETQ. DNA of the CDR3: TGCGCCAGCAGCTCTACTAGCGGGGACACCGGGGAGCTGTTTTTT. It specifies CASSSTSGDTGELFF.

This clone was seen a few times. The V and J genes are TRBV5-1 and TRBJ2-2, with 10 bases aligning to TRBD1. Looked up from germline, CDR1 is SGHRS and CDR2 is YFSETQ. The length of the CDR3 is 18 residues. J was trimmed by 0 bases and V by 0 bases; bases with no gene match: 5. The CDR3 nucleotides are TGCGCCAGCAGCTTGGACCCCGGGACAGGGGCGAACACCGGGGAGCTGTTTTTT. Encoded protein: CASSLDPGTGANTGELFF.

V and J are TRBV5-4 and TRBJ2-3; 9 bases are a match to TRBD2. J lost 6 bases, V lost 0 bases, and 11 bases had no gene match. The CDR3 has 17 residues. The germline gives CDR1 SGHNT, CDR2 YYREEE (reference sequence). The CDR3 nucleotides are TGTGCCAGCAGCTTGGCCCCGGGCGGGGGGGCGTCGGATACGCAGTATTTT. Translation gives CASSLAPGGGASDTQYF.

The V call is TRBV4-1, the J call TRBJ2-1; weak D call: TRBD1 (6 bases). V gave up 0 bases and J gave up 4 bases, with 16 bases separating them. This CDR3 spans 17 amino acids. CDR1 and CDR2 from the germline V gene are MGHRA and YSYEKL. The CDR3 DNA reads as TGCGCCAGCAGCCAAGAATCCAGGGGAACGCTTTACAATGAGCAGTTCTTC. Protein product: CASSQESRGTLYNEQFF.

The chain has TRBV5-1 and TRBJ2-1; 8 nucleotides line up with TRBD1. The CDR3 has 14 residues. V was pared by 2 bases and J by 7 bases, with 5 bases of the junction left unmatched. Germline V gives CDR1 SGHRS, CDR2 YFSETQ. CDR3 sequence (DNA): TGCGCCAGCAGCTTAGGACAGGGTAAAAATGAGCAGTTCTTC. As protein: CASSLGQGKNEQFF.

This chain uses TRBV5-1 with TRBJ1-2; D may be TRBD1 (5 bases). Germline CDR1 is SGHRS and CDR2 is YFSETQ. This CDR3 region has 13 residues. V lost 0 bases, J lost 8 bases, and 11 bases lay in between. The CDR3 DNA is TGCGCCAGCAGCTTGGACGGGGGAAGGGGCTACACCTTC. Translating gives CASSLDGGRGYTF.

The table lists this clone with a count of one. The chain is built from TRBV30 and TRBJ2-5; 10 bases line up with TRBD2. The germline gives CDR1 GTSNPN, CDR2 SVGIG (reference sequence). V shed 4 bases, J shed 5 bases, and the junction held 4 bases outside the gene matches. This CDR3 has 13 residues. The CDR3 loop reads CAWKAGGGETQYF. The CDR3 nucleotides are TGTGCCTGGAAAGCGGGAGGGGGCGAGACCCAGTACTTC.

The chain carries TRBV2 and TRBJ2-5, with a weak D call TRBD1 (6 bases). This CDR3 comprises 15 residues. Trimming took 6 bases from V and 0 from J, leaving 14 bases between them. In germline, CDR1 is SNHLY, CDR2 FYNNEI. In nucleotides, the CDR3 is TGTGCCAGCAGGGAGGATACAGGGTACCAAGAGACCCAGTACTTC. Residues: CASREDTGYQETQYF.

This CDR3 reads CASTGQNSSRGGYTF. CDR3 nucleotide sequence: TGTGCCAGCACCGGACAGAATTCCAGCAGGGGTGGCTACACCTTC. This chain uses TRBV2 with TRBJ1-2; weak D call: TRBD1 (6 bases). The CDR3 extends over 15 amino acids. Germline CDR1 reads SNHLY; CDR2 reads FYNNEI. V dropped 7 bases and J dropped 7 bases, with 22 bases sitting between them.

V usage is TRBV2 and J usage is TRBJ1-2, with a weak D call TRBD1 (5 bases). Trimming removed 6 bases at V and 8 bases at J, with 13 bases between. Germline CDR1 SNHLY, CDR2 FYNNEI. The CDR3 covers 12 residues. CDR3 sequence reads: CASRQEREGYTF. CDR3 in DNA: TGTGCCAGCAGACAGGAACGAGAGGGCTACACCTTC.

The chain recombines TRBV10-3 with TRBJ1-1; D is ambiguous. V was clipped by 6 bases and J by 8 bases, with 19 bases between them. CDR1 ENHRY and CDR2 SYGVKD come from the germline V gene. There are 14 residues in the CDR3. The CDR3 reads CAIRPSIASGEAFF. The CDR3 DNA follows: TGTGCCATCAGACCGAGCATCGCCTCAGGAGAAGCTTTCTTT.

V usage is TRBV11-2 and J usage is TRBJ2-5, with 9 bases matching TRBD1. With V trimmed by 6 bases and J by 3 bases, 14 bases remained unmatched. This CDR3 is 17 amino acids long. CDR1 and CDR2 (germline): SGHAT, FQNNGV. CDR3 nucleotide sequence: TGTGCCAGCAGACCCGAAAGGACAGGGGCACCTAAAGAGACCCAGTACTTC. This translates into CASRPERTGAPKETQYF.

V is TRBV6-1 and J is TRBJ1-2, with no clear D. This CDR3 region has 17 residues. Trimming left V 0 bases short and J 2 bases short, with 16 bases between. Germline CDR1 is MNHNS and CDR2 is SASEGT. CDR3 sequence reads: CASSEAQAFGLNYGYTF. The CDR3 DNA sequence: TGTGCCAGCAGTGAAGCGCAGGCCTTTGGGTTAAACTATGGCTACACCTTC.

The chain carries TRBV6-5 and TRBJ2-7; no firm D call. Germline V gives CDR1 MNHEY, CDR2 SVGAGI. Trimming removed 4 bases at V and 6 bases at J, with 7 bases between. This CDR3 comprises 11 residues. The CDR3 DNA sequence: TGTGCCAGCAGTTCCCTATCCGAGCAGTACTTC. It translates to CASSSLSEQYF.

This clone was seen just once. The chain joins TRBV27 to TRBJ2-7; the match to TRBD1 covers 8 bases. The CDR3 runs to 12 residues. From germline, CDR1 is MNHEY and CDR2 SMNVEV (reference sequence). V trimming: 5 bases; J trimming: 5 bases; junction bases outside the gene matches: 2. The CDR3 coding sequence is TGTGCCAGCAGTCTGACAGGGGACGAGCAGTACTTC. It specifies CASSLTGDEQYF.

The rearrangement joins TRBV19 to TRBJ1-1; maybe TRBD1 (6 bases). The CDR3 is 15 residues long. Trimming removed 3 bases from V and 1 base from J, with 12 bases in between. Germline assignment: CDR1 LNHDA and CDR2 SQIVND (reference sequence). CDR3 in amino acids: CASSIPQTGNTEAFF. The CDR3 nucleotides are TGTGCCAGTAGTATCCCGCAGACAGGGAACACTGAAGCTTTCTTT.

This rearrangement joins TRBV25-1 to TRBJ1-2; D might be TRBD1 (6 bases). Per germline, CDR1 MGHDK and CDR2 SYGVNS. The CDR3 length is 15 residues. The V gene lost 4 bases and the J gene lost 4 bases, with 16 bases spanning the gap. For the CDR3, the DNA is TGTGCCAGCAGTGGGGGGGGCCAGGGAGTCTATGGCTACACCTTC. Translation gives CASSGGGQGVYGYTF.

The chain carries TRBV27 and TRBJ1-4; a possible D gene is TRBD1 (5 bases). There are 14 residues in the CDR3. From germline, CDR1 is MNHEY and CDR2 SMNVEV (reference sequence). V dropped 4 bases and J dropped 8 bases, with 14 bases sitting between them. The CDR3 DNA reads TGTGCCAGCAGTTCCGCGGGGGTGGGCGAAAAACTGTTTTTT. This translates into CASSSAGVGEKLFF.

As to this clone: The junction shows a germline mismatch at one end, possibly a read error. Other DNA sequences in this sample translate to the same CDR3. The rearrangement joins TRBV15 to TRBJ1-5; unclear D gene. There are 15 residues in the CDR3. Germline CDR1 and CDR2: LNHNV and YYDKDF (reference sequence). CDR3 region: CATSRDSGRNQPQHF. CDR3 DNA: TGTGCCACCAGCAGAGATTCTGGGCGCAACCAGCCCCAGCATTTT.

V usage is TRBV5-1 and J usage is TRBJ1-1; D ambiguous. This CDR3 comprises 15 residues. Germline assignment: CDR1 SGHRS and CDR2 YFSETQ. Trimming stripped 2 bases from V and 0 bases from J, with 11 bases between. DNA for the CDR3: TGCGCCAGCAGCTTAAACCGGGAGTTGAACACTGAAGCTTTCTTT. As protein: CASSLNRELNTEAFF.

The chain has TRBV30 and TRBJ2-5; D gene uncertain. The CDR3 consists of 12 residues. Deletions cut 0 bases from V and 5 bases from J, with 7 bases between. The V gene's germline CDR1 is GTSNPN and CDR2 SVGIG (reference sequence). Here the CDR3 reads CAWSVLIETQYF. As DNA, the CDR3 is TGTGCCTGGAGTGTTCTAATCGAGACCCAGTACTTC.

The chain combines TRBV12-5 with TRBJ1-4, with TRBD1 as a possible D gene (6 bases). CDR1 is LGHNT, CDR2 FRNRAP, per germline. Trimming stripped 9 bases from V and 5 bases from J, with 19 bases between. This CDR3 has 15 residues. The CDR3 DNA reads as TGTGCTAGGAGTTTATGGGGGCCGCCAAATGAAAAACTGTTTTTT. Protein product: CARSLWGPPNEKLFF.

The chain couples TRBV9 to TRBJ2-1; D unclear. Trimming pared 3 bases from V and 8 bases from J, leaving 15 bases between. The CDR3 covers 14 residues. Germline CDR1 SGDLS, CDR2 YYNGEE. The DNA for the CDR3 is TGTGCCAGCAGCGAGCCCAAAGAGCAGGATGAGCAGTTCTTC. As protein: CASSEPKEQDEQFF.

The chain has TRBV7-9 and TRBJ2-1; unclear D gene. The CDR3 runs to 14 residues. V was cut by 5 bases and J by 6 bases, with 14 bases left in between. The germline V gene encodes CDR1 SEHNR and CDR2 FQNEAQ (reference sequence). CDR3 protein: CASSGNTVVNEQFF. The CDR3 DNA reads TGTGCCAGCAGCGGAAACACAGTAGTCAATGAGCAGTTCTTC.

CDR3 sequence (DNA): TGTGCCAGTAGTCCCCCGGGGAGGACTGAAGCTTTCTTT. Encoded protein: CASSPPGRTEAFF. The V gene is TRBV19, the J gene TRBJ1-1; D is uncertain. Germline values: CDR1 LNHDA, CDR2 SQIVND (reference sequence). The V and J ends lost 5 bases and 5 bases respectively, with 12 bases between them. The CDR3 has 13 amino acids.